This TCR beta chain originates from a study of shared clonotypes between healthy human individuals. Per the germline V gene, CDR1 is SGHRS and CDR2 is YFSETQ. The CDR3 length is 13 residues. The V gene lost 0 bases and the J gene lost 8 bases, with 11 bases spanning the gap. Terminally differentiated effector memory CD45RA+ cells were left out of the naive CD8 fraction, which was CD45RO-negative and positively selected for CCR7. The repertoire was sequenced with immunoSEQ multiplex PCR; TCRdb's copy has only in-frame clones and lacks some. The sample lists approximately 1.9 million clones, over 85% seen once, with more than 1.5% in the top ten.

Sequencing input: naive CD8+ T cells from PBMCs. This clonotype was sampled from a man between 18 and 35 years old in good health. Some clones in this sample may be carry-over from other donors' samples. This chain uses TRBV5-1 with TRBJ1-1; D is uncertain. This CDR3 is CASSLAGSQEAFF. The CDR3 bases are TGCGCCAGCAGCTTGGCCGGCAGCCAAGAAGCTTTCTTT.